Each of the 5 T cell receptor beta chains below was sequenced from the same sample in a study of regulatory T cells in long-lasting Graves disease. Construction of the TCR beta libraries employed iRepertoire HTBI primers in conjunction with Arm-PCR of CDR3 regions. TCRdb redid the calling of the multiplex PCR reads with MiXCR, one entry per CDR3 protein. The sample contains almost 350,000 distinct CDR3 sequences, about 20% of which appear only once. Time point in this sample: persistent/refractory GD, antithyroid drugs over 5 years with positive TRAb. The TCR library was made from RNA that had been extracted from PBMCs in TRIzol. The material sequenced was peripheral blood mononuclear cells (PBMCs), taken when the disease was refractory, from a patient treated with antithyroid drugs. All receptors come from a female donor with Graves disease.

The sample holds many counts of this clonotype. The gene calls are TRBV6-1 and TRBJ2-7; 7 bases align to TRBD1. The CDR3 consists of 15 residues. In germline, CDR1 is MNHNS, CDR2 SASEGT. J was trimmed by 0 bases and V by 8 bases; bases with no gene match: 10. The CDR3 DNA reads TGTGCCAGCGGTCTCCCCGGGACAGACTCCTACGAGCAGTACTTC. Its translation: CASGLPGTDSYEQYF.

This clonotype was found many times. The chain couples TRBV29-1 to TRBJ2-7; D gene unclear. The CDR3 length is 16 residues. Germline CDR1 is SQVTM and CDR2 is ANQGSEA. Trimming removed 0 bases from V and 0 bases from J, with 15 bases in between. The CDR3 here is CSVEDVGGRNSYEQYF. The DNA for the CDR3 is TGCAGCGTTGAAGATGTGGGCGGCCGAAACTCCTACGAGCAGTACTTC.

The sample holds many counts of this clonotype. CDR3 protein: CASSYRWGENTEAFF. The CDR3 bases are TGTGCCAGCAGTTATCGATGGGGGGAGAACACTGAAGCTTTCTTT. This chain joins TRBV11-2 and TRBJ1-1; TRBD1 is a possible D gene (5 bases). This CDR3 spans 15 amino acids. The V gene lost 6 bases and the J gene lost 1 base, with 15 bases spanning the gap. Germline CDR1 is SGHAT and CDR2 is FQNNGV.

The J gene is TRBJ1-5, the V gene TRBV7-2; 8 nucleotides agree with TRBD1. This CDR3 is built from 17 residues. Germline V gene data show CDR1 as SGHTA and CDR2 as FQGNSA. The trim removed 1 base at V and 4 bases at J, leaving 9 bases unmatched. The CDR3 loop reads CASSLGPDRALNQPQHF. CDR3 DNA sequence: TGTGCCAGCAGCTTAGGCCCGGACAGGGCCTTGAATCAGCCCCAGCATTTT.

This clonotype was found many times. The chain couples TRBV2 to TRBJ1-1; D perhaps matches TRBD1 (5 bases). The V gene lost 7 bases and the J gene lost 6 bases, with 12 bases spanning the gap. This CDR3 region has 12 residues. CDR1 SNHLY and CDR2 FYNNEI come from the germline V gene. In DNA form, the CDR3 reads TGTGCCAGCATGGGGGTAGGGCCTGAAGCTTTCTTT. Protein: CASMGVGPEAFF.